This TCR beta chain was profiled in a study of blood T cell repertoires in COVID-19. For the study at large: Acute and convalescent COVID-19 specimens originated in the United States, Italy and Spain. T cells, B-cell-depleted T cells, or PBMCs supplied cDNA or gDNA.

Source study methods: It was from reference gene primer amplification that nucleated cell counts were estimated. TCRdb's table, derived via immunoSEQ multiplex PCR, lists solely in-frame clones and lacks some. Clone size and the V and J calls come from that table; the DNA yielded D and trimming. The repertoire includes just under 80,000 clones, 88% of them detected once, and 40% to 55% sits in the top ten. From germline, CDR1 is SGHTA and CDR2 FQGTGA. V lost 5 bases to trimming and J lost 3 bases, with 10 bases between them. CDR3 size: 14 residues. This receptor was obtained from a human donor in a cohort sampled during active COVID-19. Sequenced sample: peripheral blood. The chain joins TRBV7-3 to TRBJ2-2; D uncertain. As DNA, the CDR3 is TGTGCCAGCAGCCCCGGAGCATACACCGGGGAGCTGTTTTTT. As protein: CASSPGAYTGELFF.